This T cell receptor beta chain was found in a study of cytomegalovirus exposure and HLA in healthy donors (dated by TCRdb to about 2017). For the wider study: An earlier analysis of roughly 500 of the donors reported approximately 270 Gb of sequence data and 120 million or so unique TCR beta sequences from about 200 million T cells. Every discovery cohort repertoire had been produced on one sequencing platform. To predict cytomegalovirus infection status, the study brought together high-throughput TCR immunosequencing, statistical association of individual TCRs with disease status, and machine learning. Five DR-DQ haplotypes were handled as single units for association and clustering, since linkage in the cohort was strong. In addition to the first cohort of 650 to 750 subjects, a separate validation cohort of around 110 different subjects was used. An earlier analysis of about 600 of the donors used high-throughput TCR beta sequencing to judge whether each TCR beta V gene segment behaved as functional or pseudogenic. Both class I and class II loci were covered by HLA typing, at four-digit resolution. The study was designed to test whether signatures of past pathogen exposure could be identified by cataloging public T cell receptors. Donor age, sex, ethnicity and CMV serostatus were compiled alongside the repertoire data. A later analysis re-analyzed previously published TCR beta repertoires from 666 donors and added high-resolution HLA genotyping to study TCR occurrence patterns. In the later analysis, no new phenotypic data were used to find candidate immune exposures; instead, reliance was placed on TCR beta sequences and their occurrence across donors. Using immunosequencing, the study profiled T cell repertoires from 500 to 800 subjects and related those repertoires to cytomegalovirus serostatus. The number of typed donors differed by locus: roughly 620-630 for A, B, C, DRB1 and DQB1; some 500 for DQA1; approximately 610 for DPA1; and some 470 for DPB1. Genome-wide SNP genotypes for about 60% of the roughly 670 donors were used in a later genetic analysis, which treated that subset as a discovery cohort. Among roughly 400 genotyped donors of the cohort, an average of roughly 230,000 unique TCR beta nucleotide sequences was sequenced per donor, of which about 20% were non-productive. Of the 398 genotyped donors, 65% to 90% fell in the genetic ancestry cluster associated with self-reported Caucasian donors. An early release covering some 640 HLA-typed donors comprised about 300 gigabases of sequencing data and 85 million to 100 million unique TCR sequences.

Library creation used the immunoSEQ multiplex PCR assay. For the multiplex PCR, a mixture combining 60 forward primers for TCR Vbeta segments and 13 reverse primers for TCR Jbeta segments was used. The CDR3 region of rearranged TCR beta genes was amplified from genomic DNA by a multiplex PCR assay. The Illumina HiSeq System was used to sequence the amplified TCR beta libraries as 87-base-pair reads. From the authors' description of their analysis: In a later analysis, tens of millions of unique TCR beta chains were counted across the roughly 670 repertoires, and about 9.9 million of these chains were shared by at least two donors. To remove PCR and sequencing errors, raw reads were error-corrected and collapsed into unique sequences using a nearest-neighbor algorithm that merged closely related sequences. To assign V, D and J gene segments, CDR3 sequences were aligned to IMGT reference sequences. For a sequence to be retained, a match of at least six nucleotides to both a V gene segment and a J gene segment was required. Rearrangements were called productive when the CDR3 lacked stop codons and stayed in frame with V and J; all others were non-productive. CDR3 was defined by IMGT convention, running from the second conserved V-encoded cysteine to the conserved J-encoded phenylalanine. The earlier analysis of some 580 of the donors excluded any sequence lacking an unambiguous match to a single V gene segment. In an earlier analysis of almost 600 of the donors, a V segment was called functional when productive rearrangements were above 56.7%, and segregating when the standard deviation between donors exceeded 5%. A statistical classification framework was built to diagnose cytomegalovirus status from the catalog of TCR beta chain sequences. In a later analysis, TCR nucleotide sequences were compared against IMGT/GENE-DB human TR gene sequences so that V and J genes could be assigned. A later analysis assigned CDR3 sequences and most-parsimonious VDJ recombination scenarios with the TCRdist pipeline. A later analysis defined each TCR beta chain by its CDR3 amino acid sequence plus V-gene family, and excluded reads lacking a unique V-gene family. A later analysis removed several hundred highly shared, low-generation-probability nucleotide sequences to deal with suspected cross-contamination and a sequencing artifact. For each public chain, a later analysis derived a clonal expansion index from normalized ranks of inferred template counts within each repertoire. In a later analysis, generation probabilities were computed with a VDJ recombination model fitted to out-of-frame rearrangements, and the resulting probabilities were checked against IGoR. A later analysis scored TCR-TCR, TCR-HLA and TCR-CMV co-occurrence with hypergeometric tests, applying a repertoire-size bias correction to TCR pairs. False discovery rates were estimated in a later analysis by permuting HLA or CMV assignments 20 times. A later analysis grouped co-occurring TCRs with DBSCAN, adding TCRdist sequence similarity when clustering within HLA-allele-positive subsets. Repertoires with fewer than 30,000 or more than 120,000 public chains, plus five repertoires with anomalous nucleotide sharing, were excluded from co-occurrence clustering. Drawn from immuneACCESS, this table holds only the in-frame rearrangements with V and J called that TCRdb kept. Clones are partly lost; checked studies trace under half to an unresolved V gene and leave the rest unexplained. V and J calls and clone size follow that table, whereas D and trimming were derived from the DNA. The table for this sample lists 100,000 to 150,000 clones; 60% to 85% of them were counted only once. The top ten constitute 1.5% of the sample.

The CDR3 goes from the cysteine to the phenylalanine over 13 residues. Only the CDR3 region is kept as DNA, spanning 39 bases read in frame from base 1. The germline V gene supplies CDR1 SGHDT and CDR2 YYEEEE. V and J are trimmed by 6 bases and 2 bases, and the gene matches miss 2 bases of the junction. The cohort comprised fewer than 700 healthy bone marrow donors. At the time of sampling, every cohort member was nominally healthy, though immune exposures that went unrecorded were likely present. The donor tested CMV seronegative and was one of the 352 seronegative cohort members. A peripheral blood sample was collected from each donor, and TCR beta sequencing was performed on peripheral blood mononuclear cells. The Qiagen DNeasy Blood Extraction Kit was used to extract genomic DNA from the blood cell samples. Here is what the overall study found, with its caveats: Roughly uniform sequencing depth across donors was assumed in presence/absence analyses, although this assumption may not hold. The classifier was reported to diagnose cytomegalovirus status with high specificity and sensitivity in both the original and validation cohorts. In a later analysis, TCR association rates were found to vary across HLA loci, with the most associated TCRs seen for DRB1 alleles and the fewest for HLA-C alleles. HLA typing was unavailable for some donors at each locus, so association tests used only the typed subset. In a later analysis, some 18,000 TCR beta sequences were associated with specific HLA alleles at a false discovery rate of 0.05. Compared with equally common non-associated chains, HLA-associated TCR beta chains in a later analysis were more clonally expanded and had lower generation probabilities. Most TCR sequences were seen in very few donors, while some public TCRs were found in many individuals. In a later analysis, several top co-occurrence clusters were reported to appear linked to parvovirus B19, influenza, CMV and Epstein-Barr virus. Some IMGT-functional V segments, including TRBV6-2 and TRBV6-3, could not be told apart with the 87-base-pair reads, so those segments were excluded. Compared with the approximately 720-donor mean, donors in an Asian-associated ancestry cluster had fewer N-insertions in productive TCRs, according to a later genetic analysis. For the cohort, immune exposure information was limited to CMV serostatus. When HLA alleles, especially DR and DQ, strongly co-occurred, TCR associations were difficult to assign to individual alleles. Most CMV-associated TCR beta chains appeared to be HLA-restricted in a later analysis, and the HLA associations seemed to be driven largely by CMV exposure. An earlier analysis of around 600 of the donors showed that most TCR beta V segments appeared in productive rearrangements either about 90% or about 30% of the time, which broadly matched IMGT annotations. A further reported finding was that TCR beta sequences accurately predicted the HLA-A and HLA-B alleles for most subjects in the first cohort. A group of highly shared sequence variants was considered likely to be a technical artifact of the sequencing pipeline. The earlier analysis of 450 to 700 of the donors excluded approximately 15 rarely observed V segments, including chromosome 9 orphons, because counts were too low. Only TCR beta chains were sequenced in this cohort, and the absence of alpha or paired-chain data limited detectable features. Correlated functional status among segregating V segments might reflect linkage disequilibrium, but an unknown experimental factor could not be ruled out. In the study, around 160 TCR beta chains were listed as associated with cytomegalovirus. A few of the identified cytomegalovirus-associated TCR beta chains were confirmed in vitro to be specific for cytomegalovirus antigens. According to the authors, the approach could potentially be generalized to other disease states and immunological phenotypes. In a later genetic analysis, a missense DCLRE1C variant was associated with V-gene and J-gene trimming of TCR beta chains, and the association was replicated in an independent cohort.

Comments on this clone: Its target antigen remains unknown. No qualities accompany the bases; no much larger clone lies one base away.

The sample taken for sequencing was PBMCs. The chain is encoded by TRBV5-6 joined to TRBJ2-1; TRBD1 lines up with 7 middle nucleotides. The sequence came from a young woman in good health and CMV-seronegative. The CDR3 here reads CASNGTAYNEQFF. The DNA sequence reads TGTGCCAGCAACGGGACAGCCTACAATGAGCAGTTCTTC.